The sample holds many counts of the clone carrying this T cell receptor (beta chain). The target antigen is unknown. For bulk TCR libraries, previously described methods and listed TCR primers were used. Using its own MiXCR run on the PCR reads, TCRdb lists one record per CDR3 protein. The sample consists of 460,000 or so distinct CDR3 sequences, about 25% of them appearing once. Construction of naive CD8 libraries employed about 17,000 to 1,100,000 sorted cells together with 10%, 30% or 50% RNA. The authors gated naive CD8 T cells as CD8+CD4-CCR7+CD45RA+ for sorting. CDR1 is LGHNT, CDR2 FRNRAP, per germline. The CDR3 contains 14 residues. Trimming took 1 base from V and 7 from J, leaving 10 bases between them. This entry belongs to a study of molecular identifiers for immune sequencing clone quantification. Points from the study as a whole: Jurkat TCR RNA spiked in from one cell reportedly remained identifiable amid roughly 940,000 naive cells.

The sequence derives from a human donor in good health. Some libraries in this study had Jurkat cell RNA spiked in. Sequencing input: naive CD8+ T cells from blood, with Jurkat cell RNA spiked in. Described subset: FACS-sorted CD8+CD4-CCR7+CD45RA+ naive T cells. The chain is built from TRBV12-5 and TRBJ1-4, with D unresolved. This chain's CDR3 is CASGLGVTFEKLFF. CDR3 nucleotide sequence: TGTGCTAGTGGTTTGGGGGTGACGTTTGAAAAACTGTTTTTT.